Each of the 24 T cell receptor beta chains below was sequenced from the same sample in a study of cytomegalovirus exposure and HLA in healthy donors. Method: immunoSEQ multiplex PCR; TCRdb's copy keeps in-frame clones and lacks some. The data show some 60,000 clones, just under 95% seen once. Sequenced material: PBMCs. The receptors derive from a man younger than 30 in good health and CMV-seropositive.

This clone was seen only once. This chain connects TRBV6-5 to TRBJ1-5, with a tentative D call TRBD1 (6 bases). The germline V gene encodes CDR1 MNHEY and CDR2 SVGAGI. V shed 5 bases and J shed 4 bases, with 9 bases lying between them. CDR3 size: 13 residues. The chain's CDR3 is CASSQQGNQPQHF. For the CDR3, the DNA is TGTGCCAGCAGTCAACAGGGTAATCAGCCCCAGCATTTT.

This chain joins TRBV28 and TRBJ2-7, with TRBD1 matching over 7 bases. This CDR3 comprises 13 residues. CDR1 is MDHEN and CDR2 is SYDVKM in the germline V gene. J was trimmed by 4 bases and V by 7 bases; bases with no gene match: 7. The CDR3 protein is CASTPGGVYEQYF. As DNA, the CDR3 is TGTGCCAGCACCCCAGGGGGAGTATACGAGCAGTACTTC.

The chain couples TRBV15 to TRBJ2-7; the match to TRBD2 covers 7 bases. Germline V lookup: CDR1 LNHNV, CDR2 YYDKDF (reference sequence). The V and J ends lost 0 bases and 5 bases, in that order; junction bases with no gene match: 4. The CDR3 contains 14 residues. The CDR3 loop is CATSREGGRNEQYF. CDR3 DNA: TGTGCCACCAGCAGAGAGGGCGGGAGAAACGAGCAGTACTTC.

CDR3 in amino acids: CASSLGQLYEQYF. In DNA, the CDR3 is TGTGCCAGCAGCTTAGGACAGCTCTACGAGCAGTACTTC. The chain has TRBV7-9 and TRBJ2-7, with a tentative D call TRBD1 (5 bases). CDR3 size: 13 residues. The ends were cut back, 1 base at V and 3 bases at J, with 7 bases in the middle. Per germline, CDR1 SEHNR and CDR2 FQNEAQ (reference sequence).

CDR3 amino acids: CASSFGRETQYF. For the CDR3, the DNA is TGTGCCAGCAGCTTTGGGAGGGAGACCCAGTACTTC. The gene calls are TRBV7-9 and TRBJ2-5; D might be TRBD2 (6 bases). This CDR3 spans 12 amino acids. In germline, CDR1 is SEHNR, CDR2 FQNEAQ (reference sequence). V lost 3 bases and J lost 5, with 7 bases in between. Full variable domain (outside the CDR3, taken from reference TRBV7-9 and TRBJ2-5): DTGVSQNPRHKITKRGQNVTFRCDPISEHNRLYWYRQTLGQGPEFLTYFQNEAQLEKSRLLSDRFSAERPKGSFSTLEIQRTEQGDSAMYLCASSFGRETQYFGPGTRLLVL.

This clone was picked up a small number of times. The CDR3: CASSQGQGAYQPQHF. CDR3 bases: TGCGCCAGCAGCCAAGGTCAGGGGGCGTATCAGCCCCAGCATTTT. V is TRBV4-1 and J is TRBJ1-5, with 8 bases that match TRBD1. Germline V gives CDR1 MGHRA, CDR2 YSYEKL. This CDR3 has 15 residues. V dropped 1 base and J dropped 5; count of bases not matched to a gene: 4.

This clone was observed a few times. The chain couples TRBV2 to TRBJ1-2; 9 nucleotides match TRBD1. The CDR3 has 13 residues. In germline, CDR1 is SNHLY, CDR2 FYNNEI. Trimming cost V 5 bases and J 4 bases; bases outside gene matches: 2. The CDR3 bases are TGTGCCAGCAGTACAGGGGGCAGCTATGGCTACACCTTC. This translates into CASSTGGSYGYTF.

A word on this clone: In the same sample, other DNA sequences code for this CDR3. The chain's CDR3 is CASSFPVNQPQHF. Here the CDR3 DNA reads TGTGCCAGCAGTTTTCCGGTGAATCAGCCCCAGCATTTT. The J gene is TRBJ1-5, the V gene TRBV28, with D unresolved. CDR3 size: 13 residues. The germline V and J ends were trimmed by 3 bases and 4 bases, with 7 bases remaining between them. Germline V CDR1 and CDR2: MDHEN, SYDVKM.

The rearrangement joins TRBV7-2 to TRBJ2-6, with 7 bases fitting TRBD2. CDR1 and CDR2 (germline): SGHTA, FQGNSA. With V trimmed by 5 bases and J by 4 bases, 8 bases remained unmatched. The CDR3 has 16 amino acids. The CDR3 nucleotides read TGTGCCAGCAGCCCCTACGGGGGGATCGGGGCCAACGTCCTGACTTTC. Residues: CASSPYGGIGANVLTF.

The chain is built from TRBV11-2 and TRBJ2-2; 7 bases align to TRBD1. V was clipped by 3 bases and J by 3 bases; unmatched bases: 13. Germline loops: CDR1 SGHAT, CDR2 FQNNGV. This CDR3 is 18 amino acids long. The CDR3 DNA sequence: TGTGCCAGCAGCTTTATTATTAAGGGGGCACGGTACACCGGGGAGCTGTTTTTT. Translated: CASSFIIKGARYTGELFF. Using reference TRBV11-2 and TRBJ2-2 for the parts outside the CDR3, the full variable domain is EAGVAQSPRYKIIEKRQSVAFWCNPISGHATLYWYQQILGQGPKLLIQFQNNGVVDDSQLPKDRFSAERLKGVDSTLKIQPAKLEDSAVYLCASSFIIKGARYTGELFFGEGSRLTVL.

This rearrangement joins TRBV4-3 to TRBJ1-1, with TRBD1 as a possible D gene (6 bases). From germline, CDR1 is LGHNA and CDR2 YSLEER. V was clipped by 0 bases and J by 1 base, with 9 bases between them. This CDR3 is built from 15 residues. The CDR3 DNA is TGCGCCAGCAGCCAAGACTGGGGGCCGAACACTGAAGCTTTCTTT. Protein product: CASSQDWGPNTEAFF.

The chain carries TRBV4-3 and TRBJ2-5, with D possibly TRBD2 on 6 matching bases. Trimming removed 5 bases from V and 3 bases from J, with 13 bases in between. This CDR3 has 14 amino acids. Germline V gene data show CDR1 as LGHNA and CDR2 as YSLEER. The CDR3 protein is CASSSRLDEETQYF. The DNA of the CDR3 is TGCGCCAGCAGCTCTAGACTAGACGAAGAGACCCAGTACTTC.

The rearrangement uses TRBV2 and TRBJ1-1, with 7 bases fitting TRBD1. This CDR3 is built from 13 residues. Germline CDR1 is SNHLY and CDR2 is FYNNEI. The J segment lost 2 bases and the V segment lost 4 bases, leaving 1 base of the junction unmatched. The CDR3 sequence is CASSGDSNTEAFF. For the CDR3, the DNA is TGTGCCAGCAGTGGGGACAGCAACACTGAAGCTTTCTTT.

This clone was picked up one time. The genes are TRBV19 and TRBJ2-7; 8 positions agree with TRBD1. The CDR3 runs 15 residues. Germline assignment: CDR1 LNHDA and CDR2 SQIVND (reference sequence). V trimming: 1 base; J trimming: 3 bases; junction bases outside the gene matches: 5. This CDR3 is CASSIGQGTVYEQYF. CDR3 bases: TGTGCCAGTAGTATAGGACAGGGGACCGTCTACGAGCAGTACTTC.

The chain uses TRBV29-1 and TRBJ2-7; 7 bases match TRBD2. Trimming took 3 bases from V and 1 from J; bases not matched to a gene: 6. Germline lookup yields CDR1 SQVTM and CDR2 ANQGSEA. This CDR3 comprises 14 residues. The CDR3 loop reads CSVDGEGGSYEQYF. The CDR3 region has the DNA TGCAGCGTTGATGGGGAGGGAGGATCCTACGAGCAGTACTTC.

The chain uses TRBV7-2 and TRBJ2-7, with a tentative D call TRBD1 (5 bases). The CDR3 totals 14 residues. Germline V gene sequence: CDR1 SGHTA, CDR2 FQGNSA. Trimming shortened V by 1 base and J by 1 base, and 8 bases separated the two germline ends. The CDR3 protein is CASSLDRLSYEQYF. The DNA of the CDR3 is TGTGCCAGCAGCTTAGACAGGCTTTCCTACGAGCAGTACTTC.

The chain joins TRBV2 to TRBJ2-1, with TRBD2 matching over 9 bases. Losses at the gene ends were 2 bases for V and 4 bases for J; bases not matched to a gene: 3. The CDR3 has 15 amino acids. The germline CDR1 and CDR2 sequences are SNHLY and FYNNEI. In DNA form, the CDR3 reads TGTGCCAGCAGTGAACAAGCGGGGGGTTACAATGAGCAGTTCTTC. It codes for CASSEQAGGYNEQFF.

This clone was counted only a few times. This rearrangement joins TRBV11-3 to TRBJ2-2; no clear D. V lost 3 bases and J lost 2, with 7 bases in between. Looked up from germline, CDR1 is SGHNT and CDR2 is YENEEA. This CDR3 is built from 14 residues. CDR3 amino acids: CASSFSRNTGELFF. The CDR3 coding sequence is TGTGCCAGCAGCTTTAGCAGAAACACCGGGGAGCTGTTTTTT.

The V call is TRBV6-5, the J call TRBJ2-1, with a tentative D call TRBD1 (6 bases). This CDR3 comprises 11 residues. CDR1 and CDR2 from the germline V gene are MNHEY and SVGAGI. V lost 8 bases and J lost 8, with 10 bases in between. CDR3 sequence (DNA): TGTGCCAGCTTTGGGGGCTATGAGCAGTTCTTC. Its translation: CASFGGYEQFF.

The CDR3 DNA sequence: TGTGCCAGCAGCCGGGTAACTGAAGACAGTGGAACCCCAGATACGCAGTATTTT. Translation gives CASSRVTEDSGTPDTQYF. The chain is built from TRBV11-3 and TRBJ2-3, with a weak D call TRBD1 (5 bases). This CDR3 contains 18 residues. Germline lookup yields CDR1 SGHNT and CDR2 YENEEA. V lost 5 bases and J 4 bases, leaving 25 bases between the germline ends.

This clone was detected once. The V call is TRBV13, the J call TRBJ2-7; unclear D gene. CDR1 PRHDT and CDR2 FYEKMQ come from the germline V gene (reference sequence). Trimming took off 5 bases at V and 5 bases at J, with 13 bases between the two ends. This CDR3 is 13 amino acids long. CDR3 sequence reads: CASSPDLSDEQYF. The CDR3 DNA is TGTGCCAGCAGCCCCGACTTGTCGGACGAGCAGTACTTC.

This clone is a singleton in its sample. This chain connects TRBV19 to TRBJ1-2, with a tentative D call TRBD1 (5 bases). Trimming removed 7 bases from V and 5 bases from J, with 8 bases in between. The CDR3 has 11 amino acids. Germline CDR1 is LNHDA and CDR2 is SQIVND (reference sequence). In nucleotides, the CDR3 is TGTGCCAGTACCCAGGGTTATGGCTACACCTTC. Amino acid sequence: CASTQGYGYTF.

V is TRBV15 and J is TRBJ2-1; 12 nucleotides agree with TRBD2. Unmatched junction bases numbered 1, after V lost 0 bases and J lost 4 bases. The CDR3 contains 16 residues. CDR1 and CDR2 (germline): LNHNV, YYDKDF (reference sequence). CDR3 in amino acids: CATSRDTSGGYNEQFF. The CDR3 DNA reads TGTGCCACCAGCAGAGATACTAGCGGGGGGTACAATGAGCAGTTCTTC.

The V and J genes are TRBV7-2 and TRBJ2-7; TRBD1 agrees at 7 bases. The J segment lost 1 base and the V segment lost 10 bases, leaving 7 bases of the junction unmatched. From germline, CDR1 is SGHTA and CDR2 FQGNSA. The CDR3 runs to 13 residues. CDR3 sequence reads: CAIIRQGSYEQYF. The CDR3 region has the DNA TGTGCCATTATACGACAGGGTTCCTACGAGCAGTACTTC.